This TCR beta chain was documented in a study of brain T cells in children with intractable seizures. The V gene lost 2 bases and the J gene lost 6 bases, with 16 bases spanning the gap. CDR3 length: 16 amino acids. Germline V CDR1 and CDR2: MGHRA, YSYEKL. Produced via immunoSEQ multiplex PCR; TCRdb's table is partial and in-frame only. This table has 88,000 or so clones, about 93% appearing once. Only cases whose brain tissue showed the highest T cell transcript signatures were sequenced. This sequence was found in a girl aged 2 to 9 with Rasmussen encephalitis and intractable seizures. This chain connects TRBV4-1 to TRBJ1-4; D might be TRBD1 (5 bases). Material: peripheral blood, obtained at surgery. DNA for the CDR3: TGCGCCAGCAGCCAATTAAAAGGGGTAAGGGATGAAAAACTGTTTTTT. Protein sequence: CASSQLKGVRDEKLFF.